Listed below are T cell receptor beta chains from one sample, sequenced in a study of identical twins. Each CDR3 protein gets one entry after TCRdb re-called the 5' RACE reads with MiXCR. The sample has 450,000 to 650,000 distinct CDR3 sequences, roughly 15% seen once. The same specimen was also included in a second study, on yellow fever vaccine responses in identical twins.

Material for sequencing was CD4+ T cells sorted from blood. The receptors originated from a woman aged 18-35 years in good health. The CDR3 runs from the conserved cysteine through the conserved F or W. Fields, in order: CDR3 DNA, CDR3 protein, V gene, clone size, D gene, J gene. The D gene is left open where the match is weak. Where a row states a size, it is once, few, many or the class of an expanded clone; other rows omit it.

CDR3nt: TGTGCCAGCAGCCGACAGGGGGGGACCAAGCCCCAGCATTTT
CDR3aa: CASSRQGGTKPQHF
v_gene: TRBV16
abundance: few
d_gene: TRBD1
j_gene: TRBJ1-5

CDR3nt: TGCGCCAGCAGCCCAAGCACAGGGTCAGGGGCCAACGTCCTGACTTTC
CDR3aa: CASSPSTGSGANVLTF
v_gene: TRBV5-1
abundance: few
d_gene: -
j_gene: TRBJ2-6

CDR3nt: TGTGCCATCAGTGAGGCGGGACTCCAGACAACCTACGAGCAGTACTTC
CDR3aa: CAISEAGLQTTYEQYF
v_gene: TRBV10-3
abundance: -
d_gene: -
j_gene: TRBJ2-7

CDR3nt: TGTGCCAGCTCACCAAAACAGGGGGATGAGCAGTTCTTC
CDR3aa: CASSPKQGDEQFF
v_gene: TRBV18
abundance: once
d_gene: TRBD1
j_gene: TRBJ2-1

CDR3nt: TGTGCCAGCAGTTACTCGAGACAGAACTATGGCTACACCTTC
CDR3aa: CASSYSRQNYGYTF
v_gene: TRBV6-5
abundance: many
d_gene: -
j_gene: TRBJ1-2

CDR3nt: TGCAGTGCGGGGACAGGACAAAACTATGGCTACACCTTC
CDR3aa: CSAGTGQNYGYTF
v_gene: TRBV20-1
abundance: -
d_gene: TRBD1
j_gene: TRBJ1-2

CDR3nt: TGCAGTGCTAGAGAGCCCCCCGCCGGGGCCCAGTACTTC
CDR3aa: CSAREPPAGAQYF
v_gene: TRBV20-1
abundance: -
d_gene: -
j_gene: TRBJ2-5

CDR3nt: TGTGCCAGCAGCTTGCGACTAGCGGAGTACACCGGGGAGCTGTTTTTT
CDR3aa: CASSLRLAEYTGELFF
v_gene: TRBV9
abundance: few
d_gene: TRBD2
j_gene: TRBJ2-2

CDR3nt: TGTGCCAGCAGCTCCGGACAGGTTTCGGGGGAGCTGTTTTTT
CDR3aa: CASSSGQVSGELFF
v_gene: TRBV7-3
abundance: many
d_gene: TRBD1
j_gene: TRBJ2-2

CDR3nt: TGCGCCAGCAGCCTTTCCGGACAGACGAACACTGAAGCTTTCTTT
CDR3aa: CASSLSGQTNTEAFF
v_gene: TRBV5-1
abundance: many
d_gene: -
j_gene: TRBJ1-1

CDR3nt: TGTGCCAGACGTGCTCCCTCTGGAAACACCATATATTTT
CDR3aa: CARRAPSGNTIYF
v_gene: TRBV2
abundance: -
d_gene: -
j_gene: TRBJ1-3

CDR3nt: TGTGCCAGCAGTTCGGACAGATTCTCTGGGGCCAACGTCCTGACTTTC
CDR3aa: CASSSDRFSGANVLTF
v_gene: TRBV12-3/TRBV12-4
abundance: -
d_gene: -
j_gene: TRBJ2-6

CDR3nt: TGTGCCAGCAGTGAAGGGGGCCTGATACCGATCTTC
CDR3aa: CASSEGGLIPIF
v_gene: TRBV25-1
abundance: -
d_gene: -
j_gene: TRBJ2-5

CDR3nt: TGTGCCAGCAGTGAATCCCTCAGGCAGGAGGGCTACACCTTC
CDR3aa: CASSESLRQEGYTF
v_gene: TRBV25-1
abundance: -
d_gene: -
j_gene: TRBJ1-2

CDR3nt: TGCAGCGTTGTAGCTGGCGGGAGGGTGGCAGATACGCAGTATTTT
CDR3aa: CSVVAGGRVADTQYF
v_gene: TRBV29-1
abundance: -
d_gene: TRBD2
j_gene: TRBJ2-3

CDR3nt: TGTGCCAGCAGCTCGACGGAGTACTATGGCTACACCTTC
CDR3aa: CASSSTEYYGYTF
v_gene: TRBV5-4
abundance: few
d_gene: -
j_gene: TRBJ1-2